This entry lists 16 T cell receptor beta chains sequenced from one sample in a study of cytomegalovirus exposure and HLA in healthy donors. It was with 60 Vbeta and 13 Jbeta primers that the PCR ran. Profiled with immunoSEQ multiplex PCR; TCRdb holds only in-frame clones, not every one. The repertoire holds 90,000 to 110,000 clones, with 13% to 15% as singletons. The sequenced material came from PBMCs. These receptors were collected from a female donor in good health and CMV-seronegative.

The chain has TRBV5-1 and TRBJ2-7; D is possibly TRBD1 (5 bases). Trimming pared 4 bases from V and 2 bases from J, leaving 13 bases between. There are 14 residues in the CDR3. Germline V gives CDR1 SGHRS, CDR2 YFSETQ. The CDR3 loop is CASSQGTLAYEQYF. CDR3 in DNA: TGCGCCAGCAGCCAGGGAACATTAGCCTACGAGCAGTACTTC.

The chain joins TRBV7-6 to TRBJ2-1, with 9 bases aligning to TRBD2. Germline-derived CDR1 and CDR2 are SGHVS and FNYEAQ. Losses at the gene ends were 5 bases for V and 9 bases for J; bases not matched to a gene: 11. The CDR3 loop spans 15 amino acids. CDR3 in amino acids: CASSGVSGGIGEQFF. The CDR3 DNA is TGTGCCAGCAGCGGAGTAAGCGGGGGGATCGGTGAGCAGTTCTTC.

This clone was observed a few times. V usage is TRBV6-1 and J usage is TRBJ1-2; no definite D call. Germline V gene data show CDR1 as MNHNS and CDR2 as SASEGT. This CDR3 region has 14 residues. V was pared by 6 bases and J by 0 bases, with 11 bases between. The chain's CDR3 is CASSEGPANYGYTF. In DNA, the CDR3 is TGTGCCAGCAGCGAGGGTCCAGCTAACTATGGCTACACCTTC.

The CDR3 DNA sequence: TGTGCCAGCAGTTTTACAGGATACTATGGCTACACCTTC. Translated: CASSFTGYYGYTF. The J gene is TRBJ1-2, the V gene TRBV28; D might be TRBD1 (5 bases). V was clipped by 3 bases and J by 3 bases, with 8 bases between them. The germline gives CDR1 MDHEN, CDR2 SYDVKM. The CDR3 has 13 residues.

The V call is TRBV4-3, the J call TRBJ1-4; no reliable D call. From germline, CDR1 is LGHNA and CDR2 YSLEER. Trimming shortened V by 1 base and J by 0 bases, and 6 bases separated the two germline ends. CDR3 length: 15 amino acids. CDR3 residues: CASSQAQPTNEKLFF. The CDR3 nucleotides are TGCGCCAGCAGCCAAGCACAGCCAACTAATGAAAAACTGTTTTTT.

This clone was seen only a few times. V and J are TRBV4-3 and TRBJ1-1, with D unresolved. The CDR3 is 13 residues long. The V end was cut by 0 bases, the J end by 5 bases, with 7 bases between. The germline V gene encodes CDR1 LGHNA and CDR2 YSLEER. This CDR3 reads CASSQDFRTEAFF. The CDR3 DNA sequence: TGCGCCAGCAGCCAAGATTTCAGGACTGAAGCTTTCTTT.

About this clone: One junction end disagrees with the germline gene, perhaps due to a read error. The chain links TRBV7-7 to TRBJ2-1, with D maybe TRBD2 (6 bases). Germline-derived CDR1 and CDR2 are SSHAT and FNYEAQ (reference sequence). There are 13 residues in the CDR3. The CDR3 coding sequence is TGTGCTAGCAGCTTATCCGGGGGCAATGAGCAGTTCTTC. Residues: CASSLSGGNEQFF.

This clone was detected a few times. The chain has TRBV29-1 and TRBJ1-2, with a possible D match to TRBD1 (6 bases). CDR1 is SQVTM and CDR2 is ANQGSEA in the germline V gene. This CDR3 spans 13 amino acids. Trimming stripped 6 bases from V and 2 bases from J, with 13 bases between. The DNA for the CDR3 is TGCAGCGTCGTATACAGGGCGAACTATGGCTACACCTTC. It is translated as CSVVYRANYGYTF. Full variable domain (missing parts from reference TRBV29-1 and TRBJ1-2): SAVISQKPSRDICQRGTSLTIQCQVDSQVTMMFWYRQQPGQSLTLIATANQGSEATYESGFVIDKFPISRPNLTFSTLTVSNMSPEDSSIYLCSVVYRANYGYTFGSGTRLTVV.

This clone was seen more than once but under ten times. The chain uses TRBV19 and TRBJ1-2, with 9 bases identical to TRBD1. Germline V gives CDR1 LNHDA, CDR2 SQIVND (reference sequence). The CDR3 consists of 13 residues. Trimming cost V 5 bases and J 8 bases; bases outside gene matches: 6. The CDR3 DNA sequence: TGTGCCAGTAGTTTACAGGGGGCGCGGGGCTACACCTTC. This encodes CASSLQGARGYTF.

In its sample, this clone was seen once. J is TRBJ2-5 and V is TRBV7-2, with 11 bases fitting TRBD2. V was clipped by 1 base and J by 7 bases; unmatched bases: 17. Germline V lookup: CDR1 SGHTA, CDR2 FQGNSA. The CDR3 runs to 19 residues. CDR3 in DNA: TGTGCCAGCAGCTTAGTCTCAACAACTAGCGGGGGCCGCGGGGGGACCCAGTACTTC. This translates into CASSLVSTTSGGRGGTQYF.

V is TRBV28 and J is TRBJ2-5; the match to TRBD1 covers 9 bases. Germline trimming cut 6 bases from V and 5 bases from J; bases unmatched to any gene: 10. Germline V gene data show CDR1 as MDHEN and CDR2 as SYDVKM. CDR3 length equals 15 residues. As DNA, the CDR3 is TGTGCCAGCAGCCTTCCGGGACAGGGTAGGGAGACCCAGTACTTC. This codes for CASSLPGQGRETQYF.

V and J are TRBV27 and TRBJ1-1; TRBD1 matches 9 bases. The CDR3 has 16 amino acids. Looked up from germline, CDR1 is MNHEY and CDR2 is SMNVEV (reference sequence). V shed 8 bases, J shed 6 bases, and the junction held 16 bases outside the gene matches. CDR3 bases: TGTGCCAGCCACGGAGCCGGGACAGGGTTTCCCGCTGAAGCTTTCTTT. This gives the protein CASHGAGTGFPAEAFF.

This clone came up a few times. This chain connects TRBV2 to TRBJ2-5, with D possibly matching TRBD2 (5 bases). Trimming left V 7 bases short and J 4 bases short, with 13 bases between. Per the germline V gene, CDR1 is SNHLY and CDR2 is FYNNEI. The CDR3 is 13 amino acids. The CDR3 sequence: CASTGVGGETQYF. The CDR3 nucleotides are TGTGCCAGCACCGGGGTCGGCGGAGAGACCCAGTACTTC. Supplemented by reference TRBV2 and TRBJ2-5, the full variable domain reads EPEVTQTPSHQVTQMGQEVILRCVPISNHLYFYWYRQILGQKVEFLVSFYNNEISEKSEIFDDQFSVERPDGSNFTLKIRSTKLEDSAMYFCASTGVGGETQYFGPGTRLLVL.

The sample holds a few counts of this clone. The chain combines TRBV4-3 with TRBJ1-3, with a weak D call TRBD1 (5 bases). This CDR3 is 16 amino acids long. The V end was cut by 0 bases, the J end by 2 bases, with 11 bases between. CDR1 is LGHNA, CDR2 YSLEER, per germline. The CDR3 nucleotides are TGCGCCAGCAGCCAAGATCGGGCAGGGACTGGAAACACCATATATTTT. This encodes CASSQDRAGTGNTIYF.

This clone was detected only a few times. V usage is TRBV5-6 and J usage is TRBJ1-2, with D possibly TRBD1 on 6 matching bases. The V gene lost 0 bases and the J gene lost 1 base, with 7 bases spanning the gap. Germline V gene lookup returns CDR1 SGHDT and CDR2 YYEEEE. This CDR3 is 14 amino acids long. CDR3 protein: CASSLVQGNYGYTF. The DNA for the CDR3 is TGTGCCAGCAGCTTGGTACAGGGTAACTATGGCTACACCTTC.

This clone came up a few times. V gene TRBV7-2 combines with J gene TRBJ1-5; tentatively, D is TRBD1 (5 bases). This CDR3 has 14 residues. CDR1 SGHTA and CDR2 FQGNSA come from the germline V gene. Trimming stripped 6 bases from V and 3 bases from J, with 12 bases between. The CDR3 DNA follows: TGTGCCAGCAGTCTTGCGGGGGACAATCAGCCCCAGCATTTT. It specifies CASSLAGDNQPQHF.